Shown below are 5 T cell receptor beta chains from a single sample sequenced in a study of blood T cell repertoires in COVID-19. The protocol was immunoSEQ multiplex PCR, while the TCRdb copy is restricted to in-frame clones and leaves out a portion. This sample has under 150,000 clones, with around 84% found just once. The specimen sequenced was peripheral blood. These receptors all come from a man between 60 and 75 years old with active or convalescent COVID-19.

The CDR3 region has the DNA TGTGCCAGCAGCCCAACGTGGGACAGGAGCCAAGAGACCCAGTACTTC. Translating it yields CASSPTWDRSQETQYF. The V and J genes are TRBV7-6 and TRBJ2-5; 8 bases align to TRBD1. This CDR3 comprises 16 residues. After removal of 5 bases from V and 1 base from J, the junction contained 9 bases not matched to a gene. Germline V gene sequence: CDR1 SGHVS, CDR2 FNYEAQ.

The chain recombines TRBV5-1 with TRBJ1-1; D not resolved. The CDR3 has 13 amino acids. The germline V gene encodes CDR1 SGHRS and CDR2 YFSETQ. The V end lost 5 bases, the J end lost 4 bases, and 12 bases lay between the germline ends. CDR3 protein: CASRMGLTTEAFF. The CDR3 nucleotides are TGCGCCAGCAGGATGGGCTTGACCACTGAAGCTTTCTTT.

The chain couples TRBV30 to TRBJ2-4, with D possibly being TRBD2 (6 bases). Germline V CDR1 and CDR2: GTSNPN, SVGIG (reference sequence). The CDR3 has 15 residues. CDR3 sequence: CATGGIGRAKNIQYF. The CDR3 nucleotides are TGTGCAACTGGAGGGATCGGCAGAGCCAAAAACATTCAGTACTTC.

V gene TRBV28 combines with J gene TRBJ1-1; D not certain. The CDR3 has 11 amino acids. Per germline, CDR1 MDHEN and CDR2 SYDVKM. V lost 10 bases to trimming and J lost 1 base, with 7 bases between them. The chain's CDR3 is CAIMRNTEAFF. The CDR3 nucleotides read TGTGCCATTATGAGGAACACTGAAGCTTTCTTT. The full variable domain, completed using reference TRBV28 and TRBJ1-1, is DVKVTQSSRYLVKRTGEKVFLECVQDMDHENMFWYRQDPGLGLRLIYFSYDVKMKEKGDIPEGYSVSREKKERFSLILESASTNQTSMYLCAIMRNTEAFFGQGTRLTVV.

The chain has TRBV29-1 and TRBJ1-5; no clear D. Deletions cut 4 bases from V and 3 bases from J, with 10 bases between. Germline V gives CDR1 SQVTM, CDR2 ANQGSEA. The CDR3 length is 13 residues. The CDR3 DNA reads TGCAGCGTTGGGGATGACTACAATCAGCCCCAGCATTTT. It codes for CSVGDDYNQPQHF.